The 21 T cell receptor beta chains listed next were all sequenced from one sample in a study of shared clonotypes between healthy human individuals (dated by TCRdb to 2018 to 2020). CD8 naive samples consisted of CD45RO-negative cells that were positively selected for CCR7, yielding a CD45RA+CCR7+ population without TemRA cells. Libraries were prepared through the immunoSEQ multiplex PCR assay. TCRdb retrieved this table from immuneACCESS and kept in-frame rearrangements only. Not all clones are present; in checked studies, unresolved V genes account for under half, and no reason is known for the remainder. This sample is represented by 760,000 or so clones; just over 95% of them were singletons. The ten top clones hold about 0.25% of the sample. What was sequenced was naive CD8+ T cells sorted from blood. The cell subset or site label for this specimen denotes: CD45RA+CCR7+. The receptors were gathered from a young man in good health.

The chain has TRBV19 and TRBJ2-1, with 11 bases that match TRBD2. CDR1 is LNHDA and CDR2 is SQIVND in the germline V gene (reference sequence). V was clipped by 6 bases and J by 0 bases; unmatched bases: 7. The CDR3 contains 17 residues. DNA of the CDR3: TGTGCCAGTAGCGTGACTAGCGGGATCGACTCCTACAATGAGCAGTTCTTC. Amino acids: CASSVTSGIDSYNEQFF.

V gene TRBV18 combines with J gene TRBJ2-2; TRBD1 might be the D (6 bases). Trimming left V 2 bases short and J 4 bases short, with 14 bases between. CDR3 length: 16 amino acids. Germline CDR1 and CDR2: KGHSH and LQKENI. The CDR3 sequence: CASSPSGTLITGELFF. DNA for the CDR3: TGTGCCAGCTCACCATCCGGGACACTTATCACCGGGGAGCTGTTTTTT.

The chain employs TRBV29-1 and TRBJ2-7, with 15 bases lining up with TRBD2. Germline CDR1 and CDR2: SQVTM and ANQGSEA. This CDR3 region has 17 residues. The V and J ends lost 5 bases and 0 bases, in that order; junction bases with no gene match: 8. The CDR3 loop is CSVTGTSGRLSSYEQYF. The CDR3, as DNA: TGCAGCGTTACCGGGACTAGCGGGAGGCTAAGCTCCTACGAGCAGTACTTC.

Only one count was recorded for this clone. The J gene is TRBJ2-7, the V gene TRBV7-6, with a tentative D call TRBD2 (6 bases). V was clipped by 5 bases and J by 4 bases, with 18 bases between them. This CDR3 is 15 amino acids long. Germline CDR1 and CDR2: SGHVS and FNYEAQ. This chain's CDR3 is CASSESPGLSYEQYF. As DNA, the CDR3 is TGTGCCAGCAGCGAATCACCGGGACTCTCATACGAGCAGTACTTC.

This clone has just one count. The CDR3 DNA follows: TGTGCCAGCAGCTTAGGGACTAGCGGCGGGGAGCTGTTTTTT. This codes for CASSLGTSGGELFF. The chain links TRBV7-9 to TRBJ2-2; 10 nucleotides line up with TRBD2. Germline V gene sequence: CDR1 SEHNR, CDR2 FQNEAQ (reference sequence). J lost 7 bases, V lost 1 base, and 0 bases had no gene match. The CDR3 contains 14 residues.

V gene TRBV25-1 combines with J gene TRBJ2-7, with 8 bases lining up with TRBD1. With 9 bases clipped from V and 3 bases from J, the junction kept 7 bases outside the gene matches. CDR1 and CDR2 (germline): MGHDK, SYGVNS. The CDR3 extends over 13 amino acids. The CDR3 spells CARTGAYDYEQYF. The DNA of the CDR3 is TGTGCCAGGACAGGGGCCTATGACTACGAGCAGTACTTC.

The chain combines TRBV27 with TRBJ1-1, with TRBD1 identical over 7 bases. The CDR3 has 14 amino acids. In germline, CDR1 is MNHEY, CDR2 SMNVEV (reference sequence). With 6 bases clipped from V and 0 bases from J, the junction kept 4 bases outside the gene matches. The CDR3 nucleotides are TGTGCCAGCAGACAGGGGCTGGTGAACACTGAAGCTTTCTTT. Encoded protein: CASRQGLVNTEAFF.

The genes are TRBV7-3 and TRBJ2-5, with D possibly matching TRBD2 (5 bases). V dropped 2 bases and J dropped 4 bases, with 17 bases sitting between them. CDR1 and CDR2 from the germline V gene are SGHTA and FQGTGA. This CDR3 comprises 16 residues. As DNA, the CDR3 is TGTGCCAGCAGCTTAGTATCTGGGGTAGAGGGAGAGACCCAGTACTTC. Protein: CASSLVSGVEGETQYF.

The chain couples TRBV29-1 to TRBJ1-2, with 10 bases fitting TRBD1. Germline assignment: CDR1 SQVTM and CDR2 ANQGSEA. This CDR3 is 14 amino acids long. Unmatched junction bases numbered 7, after V lost 4 bases and J lost 5 bases. CDR3 loop: CSVAVGQGMYGYTF. The CDR3 DNA follows: TGCAGCGTTGCCGTGGGACAGGGGATGTATGGCTACACCTTC.

The rearrangement uses TRBV13 and TRBJ1-1; D remains unclear. This CDR3 is built from 11 residues. Looked up from germline, CDR1 is PRHDT and CDR2 is FYEKMQ (reference sequence). Trimming took 5 bases from V and 11 from J, leaving 12 bases between them. CDR3 DNA: TGTGCCAGCAGCACCACGGTGGAGGCTTTCTTT. Amino acid sequence: CASSTTVEAFF.

The sample holds a few counts of this clone. J is TRBJ1-5 and V is TRBV7-6; no definite D call. The length of the CDR3 is 14 residues. V lost 5 bases and J 1 base, leaving 9 bases between the germline ends. The germline V gene encodes CDR1 SGHVS and CDR2 FNYEAQ. CDR3 region: CASSHGPSNQPQHF. In DNA, the CDR3 is TGTGCCAGCAGCCACGGTCCGAGCAATCAGCCCCAGCATTTT.

On this clone itself: Other DNA sequences of this sample code for an identical CDR3. The chain joins TRBV5-1 to TRBJ2-7, with TRBD1 identical over 8 bases. The J segment lost 3 bases and the V segment lost 0 bases, leaving 2 bases of the junction unmatched. Looked up from germline, CDR1 is SGHRS and CDR2 is YFSETQ. CDR3 length equals 14 residues. CDR3 in amino acids: CASSLGTGNYEQYF. CDR3 DNA: TGCGCCAGCAGCTTGGGGACAGGGAACTACGAGCAGTACTTC.

The J gene is TRBJ2-1, the V gene TRBV14, with D possibly being TRBD1 (6 bases). The CDR3 sequence is 13 residues long. Germline V gene data show CDR1 as SGHDN and CDR2 as FVKESK. Trimming shortened V by 4 bases and J by 9 bases, and 13 bases separated the two germline ends. In DNA, the CDR3 is TGTGCCAGCAGCCCCACAGGGTCCACTGAGCAGTTCTTC. It specifies CASSPTGSTEQFF.

This chain uses TRBV4-1 with TRBJ1-2; D perhaps matches TRBD1 (5 bases). Between the trimmed V and J ends, which lost 4 bases and 1 base, there was a span of 7 bases. This CDR3 contains 13 residues. From germline, CDR1 is MGHRA and CDR2 YSYEKL. The CDR3 region has the DNA TGCGCCAGCAGCCCGGGGGGTAACTATGGCTACACCTTC. Its translation: CASSPGGNYGYTF.

Comments on this clone: The same CDR3 can be traced to other DNA sequences in this sample. The CDR3 nucleotides read TGTGCCAGCAGCTTACTGAGAACCAACTATGGCTACACCTTC. Its protein product is CASSLLRTNYGYTF. The gene calls are TRBV7-9 and TRBJ1-2, with no clear D. Germline CDR1 SEHNR, CDR2 FQNEAQ (reference sequence). V dropped 2 bases and J dropped 2 bases, with 9 bases sitting between them. There are 14 residues in the CDR3. Using reference TRBV7-9 and TRBJ1-2 for the parts outside the CDR3, the full variable domain is DTGVSQNPRHKITKRGQNVTFRCDPISEHNRLYWYRQTLGQGPEFLTYFQNEAQLEKSRLLSDRFSAERPKGSFSTLEIQRTEQGDSAMYLCASSLLRTNYGYTFGSGTRLTVV.

V gene TRBV9 combines with J gene TRBJ2-1, with TRBD1 as a possible D gene (7 bases). CDR3 length: 17 amino acids. Between the trimmed V and J ends, which lost 3 bases and 5 bases, there was a span of 21 bases. Germline CDR1 is SGDLS and CDR2 is YYNGEE. The CDR3 loop is CASSAPTGRSLHNEQFF. The CDR3 DNA is TGTGCCAGCAGCGCGCCGACAGGGAGGTCTCTTCACAATGAGCAGTTCTTC.

This chain uses TRBV12-5 with TRBJ2-7; TRBD1 matches at 10 bases. CDR1 LGHNT and CDR2 FRNRAP come from the germline V gene. This CDR3 has 15 residues. J was trimmed by 6 bases and V by 2 bases; bases with no gene match: 7. CDR3 in amino acids: CASGLWGQGFLEQYF. The CDR3 nucleotides read TGTGCTAGTGGTTTGTGGGGACAGGGGTTCCTCGAGCAGTACTTC.

The chain links TRBV27 to TRBJ2-7; TRBD2 is a possible D gene (6 bases). The germline V gene has CDR1 MNHEY and CDR2 SMNVEV (reference sequence). The CDR3 loop spans 13 amino acids. Trimming shortened V by 5 bases and J by 4 bases, and 12 bases separated the two germline ends. CDR3 nucleotides: TGTGCCAGCAGTCCTTTCGGGACTTACGAGCAGTACTTC. Amino acids: CASSPFGTYEQYF.

This clone was counted a single time. In the same sample, other DNA sequences code for this CDR3. The gene calls are TRBV2 and TRBJ2-7, with D possibly matching TRBD2 (6 bases). The CDR3 contains 12 residues. Germline CDR1 and CDR2: SNHLY and FYNNEI. The ends were cut back, 6 bases at V and 7 bases at J, with 13 bases in the middle. CDR3 amino acids: CASRGGLYEQYF. The CDR3 nucleotides read TGTGCCAGCAGGGGGGGACTCTATGAGCAGTACTTC.

The chain carries TRBV6-1 and TRBJ2-7, with 7 bases identical to TRBD1. CDR1 and CDR2 from the germline V gene are MNHNS and SASEGT. The CDR3 runs 15 residues. V shed 6 bases and J 2 bases; nucleotides not matched to a gene: 10. CDR3 sequence: CASRGAGGSPYEQYF. The CDR3 coding sequence is TGTGCCAGCAGAGGAGCAGGGGGTTCTCCCTACGAGCAGTACTTC.

The rearrangement uses TRBV7-9 and TRBJ2-1, with TRBD1 matching 10 bases. V lost 10 bases to trimming and J lost 5 bases; unmatched junction nucleotides: 2. The length of the CDR3 is 12 residues. Germline-derived CDR1 and CDR2 are SEHNR and FQNEAQ (reference sequence). CDR3 coding DNA: TGTGCCATCGGACAGGGGGACAATGAGCAGTTCTTC. Translated: CAIGQGDNEQFF.